Listed here are 20 T cell receptor beta chains from one sample, sequenced in a study of cytomegalovirus exposure and HLA in healthy donors. Libraries were prepared by immunoSEQ multiplex PCR; TCRdb keeps only in-frame clonotypes and omits some of them. The sample lists 200,000 to 250,000 clones; about 90% were seen once. Sequencing was performed on PBMCs. The receptors come from a woman under 30 in good health and CMV-seronegative.

This chain joins TRBV7-9 and TRBJ1-2, with D hard to call. The CDR3 runs to 16 residues. The germline V and J ends were trimmed by 2 bases and 6 bases, with 19 bases remaining between them. Germline V lookup: CDR1 SEHNR, CDR2 FQNEAQ (reference sequence). The CDR3 bases are TGTGCCAGCAGCTTAATCCCCACGGGGAGCTCCGATGGCTACACCTTC. It codes for CASSLIPTGSSDGYTF.

The rearrangement links TRBV7-8 to TRBJ1-3, with unresolved D. Germline CDR1 SGHVS, CDR2 FQNEAQ. Between the trimmed V and J ends, which lost 3 bases and 4 bases, there was a span of 13 bases. CDR3 length: 15 amino acids. The CDR3: CASSFRREGGNTIYF. In DNA, the CDR3 is TGTGCCAGCAGCTTTCGGCGGGAAGGAGGAAACACCATATATTTT.

The chain recombines TRBV19 with TRBJ1-2; D is undetermined. CDR1 and CDR2 from the germline V gene are LNHDA and SQIVND (reference sequence). V was cut by 3 bases and J by 7 bases, with 15 bases left in between. This CDR3 region has 14 residues. CDR3 sequence (DNA): TGTGCCAGTAGTATCCAGGAGGGAATACGTGGCTACACCTTC. Translating it yields CASSIQEGIRGYTF.

The V gene is TRBV5-1, the J gene TRBJ2-7, with a possible D match to TRBD1 (6 bases). CDR1 and CDR2 (germline): SGHRS, YFSETQ. V lost 4 bases, J lost 3 bases, and 14 bases lay in between. The CDR3 has 14 residues. CDR3 loop: CASSIGQLNYEQYF. DNA for the CDR3: TGCGCCAGCAGCATCGGACAGCTAAACTACGAGCAGTACTTC.

The rearrangement links TRBV7-3 to TRBJ2-3; D gene unclear. Trimming took 5 bases from V and 0 from J, leaving 12 bases between them. CDR1 and CDR2 (germline): SGHTA, FQGTGA. This CDR3 is built from 15 residues. The CDR3 DNA is TGTGCCAGCAGCGCCGAGGCCCACAGCACAGATACGCAGTATTTT. Its translation: CASSAEAHSTDTQYF.

The rearrangement links TRBV30 to TRBJ2-3, with 8 nucleotides matching TRBD2. V shed 0 bases, J shed 3 bases, and the junction held 8 bases outside the gene matches. The CDR3 loop spans 16 amino acids. CDR1 and CDR2 from the germline V gene are GTSNPN and SVGIG (reference sequence). CDR3 sequence (DNA): TGTGCCTGGAGTGTAGGCCTAGCGGGTAGGACAGATACGCAGTATTTT. It is translated as CAWSVGLAGRTDTQYF.

Many counts were recorded for this clone. This chain links TRBV5-8 with TRBJ2-1; 7 nucleotides agree with TRBD1. Germline V gene lookup returns CDR1 SGHTS and CDR2 YDEGEE. The V and J ends lost 4 bases and 2 bases, in that order; junction bases with no gene match: 6. This CDR3 is built from 15 residues. CDR3: CASSQGQTTYNEQFF. In DNA, the CDR3 is TGTGCCAGCAGCCAGGGACAGACTACCTACAATGAGCAGTTCTTC.

This chain's CDR3 is CASSYRRAGADTQYF. The DNA for the CDR3 is TGTGCCAGCAGCTACCGTAGGGCCGGGGCAGATACGCAGTATTTT. This chain connects TRBV28 to TRBJ2-3; TRBD2 might be the D (5 bases). The CDR3 totals 15 residues. Germline loops: CDR1 MDHEN, CDR2 SYDVKM. V was trimmed by 6 bases and J by 4 bases, leaving 17 bases between them.

The V call is TRBV5-1, the J call TRBJ2-1, with 7 nucleotides matching TRBD1. The CDR3 extends over 14 amino acids. Germline loops: CDR1 SGHRS, CDR2 YFSETQ. V lost 4 bases to trimming and J lost 8 bases; unmatched junction nucleotides: 9. CDR3: CASSQYRGVDEQFF. In nucleotides, the CDR3 is TGCGCCAGCAGCCAATACAGGGGAGTGGATGAGCAGTTCTTC.

V usage is TRBV5-1 and J usage is TRBJ2-7; 7 nucleotides align to TRBD2. Germline trimming cut 7 bases from V and 1 base from J; bases unmatched to any gene: 5. The CDR3 totals 13 residues. CDR1 SGHRS and CDR2 YFSETQ come from the germline V gene. CDR3 sequence: CASQSGVSYEQYF. The CDR3 DNA reads as TGCGCCAGCCAGAGCGGGGTGTCCTACGAGCAGTACTTC.

The V and J genes are TRBV27 and TRBJ2-1, with D unclear. V shed 5 bases and J shed 5 bases, with 10 bases lying between them. CDR1 MNHEY and CDR2 SMNVEV come from the germline V gene (reference sequence). This CDR3 comprises 13 residues. The CDR3, as DNA: TGTGCCAGCAGTGCCGCAAGCCACAATGAGCAGTTCTTC. Its translation is CASSAASHNEQFF.

The chain is built from TRBV19 and TRBJ2-1, with a possible D match to TRBD2 (6 bases). Trimming removed 5 bases from V and 7 bases from J, with 15 bases in between. This CDR3 has 14 residues. Germline V gene data show CDR1 as LNHDA and CDR2 as SQIVND (reference sequence). CDR3 coding DNA: TGTGCCAGTAGTCCTCGGGACTTCCTAAATGAGCAGTTCTTC. This encodes CASSPRDFLNEQFF.

Written as DNA, the CDR3 is TGTGCCAGCAGTTTACAACCCACAGGGAGCTATGGCTACACCTTC. Translated: CASSLQPTGSYGYTF. The V and J genes are TRBV28 and TRBJ1-2; possibly TRBD1 for D (6 bases). The CDR3 has 15 residues. Germline V lookup: CDR1 MDHEN, CDR2 SYDVKM. V was clipped by 2 bases and J by 4 bases, with 14 bases between them.

In its sample, this clone was seen once. The V gene is TRBV27, the J gene TRBJ2-7, with a tentative D call TRBD2 (6 bases). V lost 6 bases and J lost 0, with 9 bases in between. The CDR3 spans 13 residues. Germline V gene data show CDR1 as MNHEY and CDR2 as SMNVEV (reference sequence). The chain's CDR3 is CASSLGGSYEQYF. CDR3 sequence (DNA): TGTGCCAGCAGCCTCGGGGGCTCCTACGAGCAGTACTTC.

V is TRBV5-1 and J is TRBJ1-1, with D perhaps matching TRBD1 (6 bases). CDR1 and CDR2 (germline): SGHRS, YFSETQ. The CDR3 covers 16 residues. V was cut by 4 bases and J by 4 bases, with 20 bases left in between. The chain's CDR3 is CASSPNAQGTATEAFF. The CDR3 DNA reads TGCGCCAGCAGCCCGAACGCACAGGGTACGGCCACTGAAGCTTTCTTT.

The chain joins TRBV28 to TRBJ2-7; 10 bases fit TRBD2. V shed 4 bases and J 0 bases; nucleotides not matched to a gene: 9. The germline V gene has CDR1 MDHEN and CDR2 SYDVKM. The CDR3 spans 17 residues. DNA of the CDR3: TGTGCCAGCAGTTCCTCCACTAGCGGGAAAAGCTCCTACGAGCAGTACTTC. It specifies CASSSSTSGKSSYEQYF.

V is TRBV6-5 and J is TRBJ2-7; D is perhaps TRBD2 (5 bases). Germline loops: CDR1 MNHEY, CDR2 SVGAGI. CDR3 length equals 11 residues. Trimming shortened V by 7 bases and J by 6 bases, and 10 bases separated the two germline ends. This CDR3 is CASTAGVEQYF. The CDR3 DNA reads as TGTGCCAGCACGGCCGGGGTCGAGCAGTACTTC.

This chain connects TRBV15 to TRBJ1-3; 8 bases align to TRBD1. Germline loops: CDR1 LNHNV, CDR2 YYDKDF (reference sequence). Unmatched junction bases numbered 2, after V lost 1 base and J lost 0 bases. This CDR3 is built from 16 residues. In DNA form, the CDR3 reads TGTGCCACCAGCAGAGGGACAGGGAACTCTGGAAACACCATATATTTT. It translates to CATSRGTGNSGNTIYF.

J is TRBJ2-1 and V is TRBV5-6; no definite D call. Deletions cut 0 bases from V and 0 bases from J, with 4 bases between. The CDR3 spans 14 residues. Germline-derived CDR1 and CDR2 are SGHDT and YYEEEE. Written as DNA, the CDR3 is TGTGCCAGCAGCTTGGGGAGCTCCTACAATGAGCAGTTCTTC. Translated: CASSLGSSYNEQFF.

V gene TRBV27 combines with J gene TRBJ1-2; D unclear. This CDR3 has 12 residues. Germline assignment: CDR1 MNHEY and CDR2 SMNVEV (reference sequence). V lost 8 bases, J lost 8 bases, and 15 bases lay in between. For the CDR3, the DNA is TGTGCCAGCGGACTGCTTGTCGGGGGCTACACCTTC. This translates into CASGLLVGGYTF.